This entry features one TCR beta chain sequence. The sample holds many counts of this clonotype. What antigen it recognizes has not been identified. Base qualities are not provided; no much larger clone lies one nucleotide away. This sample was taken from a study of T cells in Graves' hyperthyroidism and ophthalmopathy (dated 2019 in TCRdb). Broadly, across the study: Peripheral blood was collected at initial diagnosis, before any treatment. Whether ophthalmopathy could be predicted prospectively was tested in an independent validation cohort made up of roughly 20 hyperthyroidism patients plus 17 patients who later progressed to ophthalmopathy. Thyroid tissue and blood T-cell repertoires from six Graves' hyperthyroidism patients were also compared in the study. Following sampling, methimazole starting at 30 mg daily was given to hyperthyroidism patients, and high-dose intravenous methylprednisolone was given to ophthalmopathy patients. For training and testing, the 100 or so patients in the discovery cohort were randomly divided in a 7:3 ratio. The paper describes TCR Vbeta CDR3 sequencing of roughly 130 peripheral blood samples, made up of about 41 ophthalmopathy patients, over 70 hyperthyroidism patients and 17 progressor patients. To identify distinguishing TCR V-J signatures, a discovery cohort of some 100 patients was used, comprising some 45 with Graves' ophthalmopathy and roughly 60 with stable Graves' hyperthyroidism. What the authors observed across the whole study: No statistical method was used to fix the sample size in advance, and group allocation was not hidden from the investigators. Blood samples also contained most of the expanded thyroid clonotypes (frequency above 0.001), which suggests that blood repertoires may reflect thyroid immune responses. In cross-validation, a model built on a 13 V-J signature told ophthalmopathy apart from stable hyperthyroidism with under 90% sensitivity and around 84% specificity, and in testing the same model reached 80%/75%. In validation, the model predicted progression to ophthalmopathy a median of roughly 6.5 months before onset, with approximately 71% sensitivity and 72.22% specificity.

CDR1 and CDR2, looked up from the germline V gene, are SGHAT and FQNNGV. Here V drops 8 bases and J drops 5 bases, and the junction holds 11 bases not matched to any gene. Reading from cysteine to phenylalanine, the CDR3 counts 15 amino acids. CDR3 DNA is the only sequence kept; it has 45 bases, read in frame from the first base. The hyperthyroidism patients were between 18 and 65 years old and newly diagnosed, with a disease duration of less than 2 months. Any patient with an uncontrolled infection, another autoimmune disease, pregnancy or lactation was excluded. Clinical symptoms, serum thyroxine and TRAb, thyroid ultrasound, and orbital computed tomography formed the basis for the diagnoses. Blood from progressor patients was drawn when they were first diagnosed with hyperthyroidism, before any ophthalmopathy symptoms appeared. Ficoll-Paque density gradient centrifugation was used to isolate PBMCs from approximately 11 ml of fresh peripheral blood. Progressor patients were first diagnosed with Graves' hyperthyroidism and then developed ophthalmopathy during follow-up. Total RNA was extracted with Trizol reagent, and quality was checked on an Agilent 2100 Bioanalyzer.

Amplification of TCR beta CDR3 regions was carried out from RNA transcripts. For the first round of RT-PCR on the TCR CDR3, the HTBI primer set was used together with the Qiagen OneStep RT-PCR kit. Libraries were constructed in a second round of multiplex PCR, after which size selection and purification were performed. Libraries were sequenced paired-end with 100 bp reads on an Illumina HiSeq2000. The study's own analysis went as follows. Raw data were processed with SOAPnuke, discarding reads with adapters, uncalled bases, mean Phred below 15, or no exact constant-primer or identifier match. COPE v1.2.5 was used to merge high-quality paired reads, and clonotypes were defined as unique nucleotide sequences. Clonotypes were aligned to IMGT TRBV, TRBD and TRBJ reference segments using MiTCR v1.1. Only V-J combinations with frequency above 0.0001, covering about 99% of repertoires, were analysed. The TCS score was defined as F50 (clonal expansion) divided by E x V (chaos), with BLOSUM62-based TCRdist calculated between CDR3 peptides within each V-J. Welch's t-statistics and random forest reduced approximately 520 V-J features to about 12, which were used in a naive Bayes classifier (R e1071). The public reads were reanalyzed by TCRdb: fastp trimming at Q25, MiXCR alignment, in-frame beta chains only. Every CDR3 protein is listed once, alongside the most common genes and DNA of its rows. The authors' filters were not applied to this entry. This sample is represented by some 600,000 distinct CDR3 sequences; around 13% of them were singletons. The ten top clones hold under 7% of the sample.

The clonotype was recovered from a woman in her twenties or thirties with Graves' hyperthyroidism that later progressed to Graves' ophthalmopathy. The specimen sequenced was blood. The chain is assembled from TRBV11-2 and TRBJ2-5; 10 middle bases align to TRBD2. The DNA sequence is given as TGTGCCAGCGACGTCTCAGCGGGAGGGGGGGAGACCCAGTACTTC. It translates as CASDVSAGGGETQYF.